The count of the clone carrying this T cell receptor (beta chain) is one. The antigen remains unidentified. In germline, CDR1 is MNHEY, CDR2 SMNVEV (reference sequence). The CDR3 loop spans 14 amino acids. V lost 4 bases and J lost 0; bases outside the gene matches: 2. Extraction of RNA preceded its reverse transcription into cDNA, which served as the sequencing template. Produced via immunoSEQ multiplex PCR; TCRdb's table is partial and in-frame only. Of 150,000 to 200,000 clones listed, 67% were seen once; the top ten hold 10% to 12%. The authors sorted CD4+ and CD8+ T cells from PBMCs. This specimen comes from a study of CD8+ T cells in alopecia areata. About the research overall: The drug, tofacitinib, lasted 6 to 18 months, followed by 6 months off drug. Findings and limits, study-wide: Compared with mice, patients displayed less clear TCR sharing, possibly for HLA-related reasons.

This sequence joins TRBV27 and TRBJ1-1, with TRBD1 matching 7 bases. The clonotype originates from a human donor with alopecia areata. The sample here was CD8+ T cells sorted from blood, taken at week 0. The chain's CDR3 is CASSSQGLNTEAFF. DNA of the CDR3: TGTGCCAGCAGTTCACAGGGGTTGAACACTGAAGCTTTCTTT.